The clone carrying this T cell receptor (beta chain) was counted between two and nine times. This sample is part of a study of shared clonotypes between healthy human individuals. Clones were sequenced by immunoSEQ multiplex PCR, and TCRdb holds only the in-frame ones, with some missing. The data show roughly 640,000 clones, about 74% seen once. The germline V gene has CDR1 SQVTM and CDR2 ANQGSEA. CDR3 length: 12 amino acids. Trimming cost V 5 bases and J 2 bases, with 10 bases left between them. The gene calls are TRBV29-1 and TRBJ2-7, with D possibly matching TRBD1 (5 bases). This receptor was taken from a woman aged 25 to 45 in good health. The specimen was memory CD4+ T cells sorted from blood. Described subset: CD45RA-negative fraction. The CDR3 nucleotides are TGCAGCGTTACAGGACAACCCTACGAGCAGTACTTC. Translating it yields CSVTGQPYEQYF.